These 22 T cell receptor beta chains were all obtained from the same sample, sequenced in a study of blood T cell repertoires in COVID-19. Here immunoSEQ multiplex PCR was the method, and the copy in TCRdb shows in-frame clones only, minus some. The sample lists under 400,000 clones; over 75% were seen once. The sample taken for sequencing was PBMCs or T cells enriched from blood (not recorded which). These receptors were obtained from a man in his forties in a cohort exposed to, infected with or recovered from COVID-19 (not recorded which).

The V and J genes are TRBV5-1 and TRBJ1-2; D unclear. This CDR3 has 16 residues. V lost 0 bases and J 4 bases, leaving 16 bases between the germline ends. Germline V gene lookup returns CDR1 SGHRS and CDR2 YFSETQ. DNA for the CDR3: TGCGCCAGCAGCTTGGAGTGGGGAGGAGCGGCCTATGGCTACACCTTC. Amino acid sequence: CASSLEWGGAAYGYTF.

The V and J genes are TRBV2 and TRBJ1-2; D perhaps matches TRBD1 (6 bases). The CDR3 extends over 13 amino acids. Germline CDR1 SNHLY, CDR2 FYNNEI. Trimming shortened V by 6 bases and J by 6 bases, and 14 bases separated the two germline ends. The CDR3 reads CASRSSGTHGYTF. The CDR3 DNA is TGTGCCAGCAGATCCTCCGGGACACATGGCTACACCTTC.

The V call is TRBV10-3, the J call TRBJ2-1, with TRBD2 matching over 12 bases. Germline-derived CDR1 and CDR2 are ENHRY and SYGVKD. This CDR3 region has 15 residues. The V segment lost 6 bases and the J segment 6 bases; nucleotides outside the gene matches: 6. The CDR3 DNA sequence: TGTGCCATCAGCCAGGAGACTAGCGGGAGCAATGAGCAGTTCTTC. Translating gives CAISQETSGSNEQFF.

DNA for the CDR3: TGTGCCAGCAGTGAAGTGACAGGTAGCAATCAGCCCCAGCATTTT. Protein sequence: CASSEVTGSNQPQHF. The rearrangement uses TRBV6-4 and TRBJ1-5, with D possibly being TRBD1 (6 bases). The CDR3 length is 15 residues. Trimming removed 3 bases at V and 0 bases at J, with 9 bases between. Germline V gene data show CDR1 as MRHNA and CDR2 as SNTAGT.

V is TRBV7-2 and J is TRBJ2-1; 10 bases are a match to TRBD2. Trimming took 0 bases from V and 4 from J; bases not matched to a gene: 3. The CDR3 sequence is 16 residues long. Germline V gene sequence: CDR1 SGHTA, CDR2 FQGNSA. CDR3 region: CASSLAASGGYNEQFF. The CDR3 coding sequence is TGTGCCAGCAGCTTAGCTGCTAGCGGGGGTTACAATGAGCAGTTCTTC.

The rearrangement links TRBV7-9 to TRBJ2-7; TRBD1 matches at 10 bases. This CDR3 is 15 amino acids long. Germline CDR1 and CDR2: SEHNR and FQNEAQ (reference sequence). The V gene end was trimmed by 2 bases and the J gene end by 2 bases; junction bases not matched to a gene: 3. This chain's CDR3 is CASSLTGTGAYEQYF. CDR3 coding DNA: TGTGCCAGCAGCTTAACCGGGACAGGGGCCTACGAGCAGTACTTC.

The gene calls are TRBV4-1 and TRBJ2-1; TRBD2 matches 11 bases. J lost 3 bases, V lost 0 bases, and 1 base had no gene match. CDR1 and CDR2 (germline): MGHRA, YSYEKL. This CDR3 spans 16 amino acids. The CDR3 DNA reads TGCGCCAGCAGCCAAGATAGCGGGAGGGTCTACAATGAGCAGTTCTTC. Its translation: CASSQDSGRVYNEQFF.

J is TRBJ2-2 and V is TRBV2, with a tentative D call TRBD2 (5 bases). The CDR3 runs to 14 residues. Between the trimmed V and J ends, which lost 7 bases and 1 base, there was a span of 10 bases. Germline V gene data show CDR1 as SNHLY and CDR2 as FYNNEI. This CDR3 reads CASIRGLNTGELFF. CDR3 sequence (DNA): TGTGCCAGCATTCGGGGTTTGAACACCGGGGAGCTGTTTTTT.

The rearrangement joins TRBV5-1 to TRBJ1-4; possibly TRBD1 for D (5 bases). Germline CDR1 reads SGHRS; CDR2 reads YFSETQ. V was cut by 0 bases and J by 7 bases, with 16 bases left in between. The CDR3 runs 16 residues. Written as DNA, the CDR3 is TGCGCCAGCAGCTTGGGGACCCCCTCAGGGTTTGAAAAACTGTTTTTT. It yields the protein CASSLGTPSGFEKLFF.

The J gene is TRBJ2-1, the V gene TRBV28, with D unclear. Trimming cost V 1 base and J 7 bases, with 8 bases left between them. Germline V gene sequence: CDR1 MDHEN, CDR2 SYDVKM. The CDR3 totals 13 residues. The CDR3 sequence is CASSLSGGNEQFF. The CDR3 DNA sequence: TGTGCCAGCAGTTTATCAGGTGGGAATGAGCAGTTCTTC.

This clone has just one count. The CDR3 coding sequence is TGTGCCAGCAGCTCAGGAGGCGTCTCCTACAATGAGCAGTTCTTC. Translated, it gives CASSSGGVSYNEQFF. The chain combines TRBV4-2 with TRBJ2-1; D possibly corresponds to TRBD2 (5 bases). There are 15 residues in the CDR3. CDR1 and CDR2 from the germline V gene are LGHNA and YNFKEQ. Between the trimmed V and J ends, which lost 5 bases and 0 bases, there was a span of 11 bases.

The V call is TRBV4-1, the J call TRBJ1-2; 7 bases map to TRBD1. Per the germline V gene, CDR1 is MGHRA and CDR2 is YSYEKL. V lost 0 bases and J lost 1; bases outside the gene matches: 8. This CDR3 has 17 amino acids. Here the CDR3 reads CASSQDPAGGINYGYTF. In nucleotides, the CDR3 is TGCGCCAGCAGCCAAGACCCGGCAGGGGGAATTAACTATGGCTACACCTTC.

This chain's CDR3 is CASSFSQGASYEQYF. The CDR3 coding sequence is TGCGCCAGCAGCTTCTCCCAGGGGGCTTCCTACGAGCAGTACTTC. The chain joins TRBV5-1 to TRBJ2-7; 8 nucleotides align to TRBD1. Germline V gene data show CDR1 as SGHRS and CDR2 as YFSETQ. CDR3 length: 15 residues. V was clipped by 2 bases and J by 1 base; unmatched bases: 5.

The chain is built from TRBV3-1 (or the pseudogene TRBV3-2) and TRBJ1-2; D unresolved. The CDR3 extends over 13 amino acids. Germline-derived CDR1 and CDR2 are LGHDT and YNNKEL (reference sequence). Trimming removed 8 bases from V and 0 bases from J, with 10 bases in between. CDR3 sequence (DNA): TGTGCCAGCGGAAACGGGGCTAACTATGGCTACACCTTC. Protein sequence: CASGNGANYGYTF.

Only one count was recorded for this clone. The V and J genes are TRBV6-1 and TRBJ2-7, with a possible D match to TRBD2 (7 bases). Trimming left V 0 bases short and J 4 bases short, with 13 bases between. CDR1 and CDR2 (germline): MNHNS, SASEGT. This CDR3 has 15 amino acids. For the CDR3, the DNA is TGTGCCAGCAGTGAAGCTTCGGGGGGCGTTTACGAGCAGTACTTC. Residues: CASSEASGGVYEQYF.

The table lists this clone with a count of one. V is TRBV27 and J is TRBJ2-7; D may be TRBD2 (5 bases). CDR1 MNHEY and CDR2 SMNVEV come from the germline V gene (reference sequence). The CDR3 loop spans 13 amino acids. Trimming shortened V by 6 bases and J by 3 bases, and 12 bases separated the two germline ends. The CDR3: CASSGGTVYEQYF. For the CDR3, the DNA is TGTGCCAGCAGCGGAGGAACTGTCTACGAGCAGTACTTC.

This clone was seen a handful of times. The chain couples TRBV6-5 to TRBJ1-2; D unresolved. Per the germline V gene, CDR1 is MNHEY and CDR2 is SVGAGI. Trimming shortened V by 7 bases and J by 2 bases, and 14 bases separated the two germline ends. This CDR3 is 14 amino acids long. CDR3 loop: CASTLQLLNYGYTF. CDR3 DNA sequence: TGTGCCAGCACTTTACAGCTTTTAAACTATGGCTACACCTTC.

The CDR3 here is CASSPQGIGEKLFF. The CDR3, as DNA: TGCGCCAGCAGCCCACAGGGAATCGGGGAAAAACTGTTTTTT. The chain recombines TRBV5-1 with TRBJ1-4; D may be TRBD1 (6 bases). The germline V gene has CDR1 SGHRS and CDR2 YFSETQ. The CDR3 is 14 amino acids. Trimming removed 4 bases from V and 8 bases from J, with 15 bases in between.

V is TRBV4-1 and J is TRBJ2-7, with 9 bases matching TRBD2. Germline trimming cut 3 bases from V and 5 bases from J; bases unmatched to any gene: 8. The CDR3 length is 15 residues. Germline assignment: CDR1 MGHRA and CDR2 YSYEKL. The DNA of the CDR3 is TGCGCCAGCAGCCACCCGGCTAGCGGGATCAACGAGCAGTACTTC. Amino acids: CASSHPASGINEQYF.

V is TRBV10-2 and J is TRBJ2-1; 9 positions match TRBD2. The trim removed 4 bases at V and 9 bases at J, leaving 4 bases unmatched. Germline CDR1 and CDR2: WSHSY and SAAADI. CDR3 length equals 13 residues. CDR3 in DNA: TGCGCCAGCAGTGTAGCGGGAGAGGTTGAGCAGTTCTTC. It codes for CASSVAGEVEQFF.

The chain carries TRBV3-1 (or the pseudogene TRBV3-2) and TRBJ2-3; 8 positions match TRBD2. Trimming removed 0 bases from V and 6 bases from J; junction bases left unmatched: 5. Germline V gene sequence: CDR1 LGHDT, CDR2 YNNKEL (reference sequence). The CDR3 is 15 amino acids. This CDR3 is CASSQDWTSMDTQYF. CDR3 DNA: TGTGCCAGCAGCCAAGATTGGACTAGCATGGATACGCAGTATTTT.

CDR3 nucleotide sequence: TGTGCCAGTAGTATACGGGCAGGGGGTACGAACACTGAAGCTTTCTTT. As protein: CASSIRAGGTNTEAFF. The J gene is TRBJ1-1, the V gene TRBV19; TRBD1 aligns across 7 bases. Germline values: CDR1 LNHDA, CDR2 SQIVND (reference sequence). The V and J ends lost 2 bases and 1 base, in that order; junction bases with no gene match: 7. CDR3 length: 16 residues. The full variable domain, rest sourced from reference TRBV19 and TRBJ1-1, is DGGITQSPKYLFRKEGQNVTLSCEQNLNHDAMYWYRQDPGQGLRLIYYSQIVNDFQKGDIAEGYSVSREKKESFPLTVTSAQKNPTAFYLCASSIRAGGTNTEAFFGQGTRLTVV.